A single sample gave rise to the 17 T cell receptor beta chains below, sequenced in a study of technical replicates of blood from a few donors. The data were produced by immunoSEQ multiplex PCR, yet TCRdb's version contains in-frame clones alone and is incomplete. The sample lists some 80,000 clones, 94% occurring once. Sample: T cells isolated from PBMCs. These receptors were obtained from a human donor in good health.

J is TRBJ2-6 and V is TRBV9, with D maybe TRBD1 (6 bases). The CDR3 runs 17 residues. Trimming took 0 bases from V and 4 from J, leaving 14 bases between them. CDR1 is SGDLS and CDR2 is YYNGEE in the germline V gene. The CDR3 region has the DNA TGTGCCAGCAGCGTAGTTAGCAGGGGATCCGGGGCCAACGTCCTGACTTTC. Amino acids: CASSVVSRGSGANVLTF.

The V and J genes are TRBV27 and TRBJ2-1, with 15 bases identical to TRBD2. Germline V gives CDR1 MNHEY, CDR2 SMNVEV (reference sequence). The junction had 18 bases not matched to a gene; V was cut back by 5 bases and J by 16 bases. CDR3 length equals 17 residues. The CDR3 loop is CASSPQPGTSGRPRPFF. DNA for the CDR3: TGTGCCAGCAGTCCCCAGCCCGGGACTAGCGGGAGGCCCCGCCCCTTCTTC.

The table lists this clone with a count of one. CDR3 protein: CASSELGTSGANVLTF. In DNA, the CDR3 is TGTGCCAGCAGTGAGTTGGGCACCTCTGGGGCCAACGTCCTGACTTTC. The rearrangement links TRBV2 to TRBJ2-6, with unresolved D. Germline V CDR1 and CDR2: SNHLY, FYNNEI. This CDR3 has 16 amino acids. V shed 3 bases and J shed 0 bases, with 9 bases lying between them. Full variable domain (remainder filled in from reference TRBV2 and TRBJ2-6): EPEVTQTPSHQVTQMGQEVILRCVPISNHLYFYWYRQILGQKVEFLVSFYNNEISEKSEIFDDQFSVERPDGSNFTLKIRSTKLEDSAMYFCASSELGTSGANVLTFGAGSRLTVL.

V gene TRBV5-4 combines with J gene TRBJ2-7; 13 bases are shared with TRBD2. Trimming removed 4 bases from V and 0 bases from J; junction bases left unmatched: 10. The CDR3 length is 18 residues. Germline V gene data show CDR1 as SGHNT and CDR2 as YYREEE (reference sequence). CDR3 region: CASSAGTSGTKSSYEQYF. The DNA for the CDR3 is TGTGCCAGCAGCGCCGGGACTAGCGGGACGAAGAGCTCCTACGAGCAGTACTTC.

V usage is TRBV5-6 and J usage is TRBJ2-4; D remains ambiguous. V was cut by 4 bases and J by 1 base, with 9 bases left in between. The CDR3 runs 14 residues. Germline V lookup: CDR1 SGHDT, CDR2 YYEEEE. Here the CDR3 DNA reads TGTGCCAGCAGCCCCAATGCGGCCAAAAACATTCAGTACTTC. It translates to CASSPNAAKNIQYF.

V gene TRBV28 combines with J gene TRBJ2-5, with 10 positions matching TRBD2. The CDR3 runs to 16 residues. Germline V gene data show CDR1 as MDHEN and CDR2 as SYDVKM. The ends lost 8 bases at V and 3 bases at J; junction bases unmatched: 12. The CDR3 here is CASGLAGVVFEETQYF. In DNA, the CDR3 is TGTGCCAGCGGCCTAGCGGGAGTAGTTTTTGAAGAGACCCAGTACTTC.

The chain joins TRBV11-2 to TRBJ1-4; 9 bases are shared with TRBD1. The CDR3 extends over 14 amino acids. J was trimmed by 7 bases and V by 6 bases; bases with no gene match: 6. The germline V gene encodes CDR1 SGHAT and CDR2 FQNNGV. CDR3 DNA sequence: TGTGCCAGCAGACCGGGACAGGGAACTGAAAAACTGTTTTTT. Translation: CASRPGQGTEKLFF.

The V gene is TRBV29-1, the J gene TRBJ1-5; D perhaps matches TRBD1 (6 bases). V lost 7 bases to trimming and J lost 4 bases, with 17 bases between them. Germline V CDR1 and CDR2: SQVTM, ANQGSEA. The CDR3 runs to 14 residues. The CDR3 DNA reads as TGCAGCGCTCGCTCAGGACAGATTAATCAGCCCCAGCATTTT. Encoded protein: CSARSGQINQPQHF.

The genes are TRBV18 and TRBJ1-1, with D maybe TRBD1 (5 bases). The ends were cut back, 3 bases at V and 8 bases at J, with 13 bases in the middle. The germline V gene encodes CDR1 KGHSH and CDR2 LQKENI. The CDR3 is 13 amino acids. The CDR3 DNA reads TGTGCCAGCTCACCTGATATGACAGAGGAAGCTTTCTTT. Translating it yields CASSPDMTEEAFF. The full variable domain, rest sourced from reference TRBV18 and TRBJ1-1, is NAGVMQNPRHLVRRRGQEARLRCSPMKGHSHVYWYRQLPEEGLKFMVYLQKENIIDESGMPKERFSAEFPKEGPSILRIQQVVRGDSAAYFCASSPDMTEEAFFGQGTRLTVV.

The genes are TRBV6-5 and TRBJ1-5; D possibly corresponds to TRBD1 (6 bases). Germline CDR1 reads MNHEY; CDR2 reads SVGAGI. V shed 4 bases and J shed 1 base, with 8 bases lying between them. CDR3 length: 14 residues. CDR3 nucleotides: TGTGCCAGCAGTTTTACAGGGAGCAATCAGCCCCAGCATTTT. Translating gives CASSFTGSNQPQHF.

This clone was seen once. The CDR3 sequence is CASSFTTGWGYTF. In nucleotides, the CDR3 is TGTGCCAGCAGCTTCACCACAGGGTGGGGCTACACCTTC. The chain combines TRBV7-3 with TRBJ1-2, with D perhaps TRBD1 (6 bases). Germline V gene lookup returns CDR1 SGHTA and CDR2 FQGTGA. CDR3 length equals 13 residues. Trimming shortened V by 3 bases and J by 8 bases, and 13 bases separated the two germline ends.

The chain combines TRBV9 with TRBJ2-3; the D is unclear. Germline CDR1 reads SGDLS; CDR2 reads YYNGEE. The CDR3 consists of 14 residues. Trimming cost V 1 base and J 2 bases, with 8 bases left between them. The CDR3 loop is CASSVRSITDTQYF. The CDR3 nucleotides read TGTGCCAGCAGCGTACGTAGCATCACAGATACGCAGTATTTT.

V is TRBV9 and J is TRBJ2-7; D is unclear. This CDR3 spans 12 amino acids. The germline V gene encodes CDR1 SGDLS and CDR2 YYNGEE. The V and J ends lost 3 bases and 2 bases respectively, with 6 bases between them. The CDR3 DNA reads TGTGCCAGCAGCGGAGACACCTACGAGCAGTACTTC. It codes for CASSGDTYEQYF.

CDR3 sequence reads: CASSPLRGTGELFF. In DNA form, the CDR3 reads TGTGCCAGCAGTCCACTTAGGGGCACCGGGGAGCTGTTTTTT. The chain employs TRBV2 and TRBJ2-2; tentative D call: TRBD1 (5 bases). This CDR3 is 14 amino acids long. Germline values: CDR1 SNHLY, CDR2 FYNNEI. Deletions cut 5 bases from V and 4 bases from J, with 11 bases between.

The V gene is TRBV4-2, the J gene TRBJ2-3; no clear D. The CDR3 is made up of 13 amino acids. The V end lost 0 bases, the J end lost 2 bases, and 3 bases lay between the germline ends. Germline CDR1 is LGHNA and CDR2 is YNFKEQ. The CDR3 loop reads CASSQDVTDTQYF. CDR3 sequence (DNA): TGTGCCAGCAGCCAAGACGTCACAGATACGCAGTATTTT.

There are a few counts of this clone. The V and J genes are TRBV29-1 and TRBJ2-2; maybe TRBD1 (5 bases). Trimming took 6 bases from V and 0 from J, leaving 11 bases between them. CDR1 and CDR2 from the germline V gene are SQVTM and ANQGSEA. The CDR3 consists of 14 residues. CDR3 residues: CSVRTKTNTGELFF. The CDR3 DNA is TGCAGCGTCAGGACAAAAACGAACACCGGGGAGCTGTTTTTT.

The rearrangement links TRBV5-1 to TRBJ1-3; D is unresolved. Trimming cost V 2 bases and J 1 base, with 7 bases left between them. Germline assignment: CDR1 SGHRS and CDR2 YFSETQ. There are 14 residues in the CDR3. The CDR3 DNA sequence: TGCGCCAGCAGCTTCGGGTTTTCTGGAAACACCATATATTTT. Translated: CASSFGFSGNTIYF.